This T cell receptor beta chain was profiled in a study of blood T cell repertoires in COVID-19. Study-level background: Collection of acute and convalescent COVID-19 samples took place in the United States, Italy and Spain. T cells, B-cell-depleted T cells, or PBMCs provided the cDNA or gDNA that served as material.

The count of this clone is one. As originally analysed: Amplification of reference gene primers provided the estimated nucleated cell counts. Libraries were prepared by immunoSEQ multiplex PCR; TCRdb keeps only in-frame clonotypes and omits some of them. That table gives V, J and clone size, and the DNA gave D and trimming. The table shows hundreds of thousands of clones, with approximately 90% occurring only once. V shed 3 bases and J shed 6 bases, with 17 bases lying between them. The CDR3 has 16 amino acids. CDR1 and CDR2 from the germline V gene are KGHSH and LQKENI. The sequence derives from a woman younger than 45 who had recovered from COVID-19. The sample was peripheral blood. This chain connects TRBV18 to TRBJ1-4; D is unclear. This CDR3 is CASSPQPPVPDEKLFF. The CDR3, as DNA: TGTGCCAGCTCACCTCAACCACCCGTGCCGGATGAAAAACTGTTTTTT.